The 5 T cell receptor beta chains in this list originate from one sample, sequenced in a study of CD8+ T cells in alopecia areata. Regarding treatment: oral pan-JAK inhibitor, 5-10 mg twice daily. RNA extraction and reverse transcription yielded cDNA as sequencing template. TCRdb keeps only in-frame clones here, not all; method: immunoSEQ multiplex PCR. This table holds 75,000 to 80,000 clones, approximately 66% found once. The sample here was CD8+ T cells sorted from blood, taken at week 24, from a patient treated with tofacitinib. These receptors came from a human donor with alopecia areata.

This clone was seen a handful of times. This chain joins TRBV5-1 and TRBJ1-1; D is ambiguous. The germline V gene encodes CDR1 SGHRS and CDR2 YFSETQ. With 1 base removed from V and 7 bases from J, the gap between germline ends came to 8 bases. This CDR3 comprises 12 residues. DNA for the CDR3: TGCGCCAGCAGCTTGACCGGGAATGAAGCTTTCTTT. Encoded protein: CASSLTGNEAFF.

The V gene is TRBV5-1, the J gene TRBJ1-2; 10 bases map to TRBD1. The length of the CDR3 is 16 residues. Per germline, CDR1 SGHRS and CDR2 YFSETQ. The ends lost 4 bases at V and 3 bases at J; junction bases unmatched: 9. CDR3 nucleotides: TGCGCCAGCAGCCCGGTGAGGGACAGGGGTGACTATGGCTACACCTTC. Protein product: CASSPVRDRGDYGYTF.

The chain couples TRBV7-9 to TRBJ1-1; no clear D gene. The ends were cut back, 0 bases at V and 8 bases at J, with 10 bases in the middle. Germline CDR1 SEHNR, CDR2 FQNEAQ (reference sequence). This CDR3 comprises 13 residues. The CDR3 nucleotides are TGTGCCAGCAGCTTAGCCTTGGGTCTAGAAGCTTTCTTT. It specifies CASSLALGLEAFF.

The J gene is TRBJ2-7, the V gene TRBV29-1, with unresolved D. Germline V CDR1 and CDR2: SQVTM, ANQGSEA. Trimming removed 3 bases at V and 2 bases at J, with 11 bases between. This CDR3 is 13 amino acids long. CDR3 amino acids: CSVEFGFPYEQYF. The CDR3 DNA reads TGCAGCGTTGAGTTTGGGTTCCCCTACGAGCAGTACTTC.

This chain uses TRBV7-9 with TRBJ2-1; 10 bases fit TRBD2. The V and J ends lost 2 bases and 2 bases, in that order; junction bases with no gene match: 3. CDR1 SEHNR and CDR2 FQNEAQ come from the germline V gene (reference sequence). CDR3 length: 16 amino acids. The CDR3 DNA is TGTGCCAGCAGCTTACGGACTAGCGGAGCCTACAATGAGCAGTTCTTC. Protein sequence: CASSLRTSGAYNEQFF.